Listed below are T cell receptor beta chains from one sample, sequenced in a study of radiation and T cells in renal cell carcinoma. Some clones are missing from TCRdb's copy, which holds only in-frame ones; the method was immunoSEQ multiplex PCR. The table has roughly 170,000 clones, about 85% seen once; the top ten hold around 11%. The source material was blood, sampled from a patient whose treatment included radiotherapy and nephrectomy. The receptors were gathered from a woman in her forties or fifties with renal cell carcinoma. Both conserved end residues are part of each CDR3. Fields, in order: D gene, J gene, clone size, V gene, CDR3 protein, CDR3 DNA. D genes are given only for firm matches. Size is stated for part of the rows, as once, few or many counts, or as a class when the clone is expanded.

. | TRBJ1-2 | . | TRBV5-4 | CASSLQGPLSQVYGYTF | TGTGCCAGCAGCTTGCAGGGGCCCCTTAGTCAGGTCTATGGCTACACCTTC
. | TRBJ1-4 | . | TRBV9 | CASSPGWEKLFF | TGTGCCAGCAGCCCCGGATGGGAAAAACTGTTTTTT
. | TRBJ1-6 | once | TRBV15 | CATSRGPANSPLHF | TGTGCCACCAGCAGAGGGCCTGCAAATTCACCCCTCCACTTT
TRBD1 | TRBJ1-3 | . | TRBV5-1 | CASSIQGVGSGNTIYF | TGCGCCAGCAGCATACAGGGGGTAGGCTCTGGAAACACCATATATTTT
. | TRBJ2-3 | . | TRBV21-1 | CAPFWDTQYF | TGTGCTCCCTTTTGGGATACGCAGTATTTT
. | TRBJ1-5 | . | TRBV5-8 | CASSPRQLPQHF | TGTGCCAGCAGCCCCCGACAGTTGCCCCAGCATTTT
. | TRBJ1-6 | . | TRBV9 | CASSVGEGSPLHF | TGTGCCAGCAGCGTAGGGGAGGGTTCACCCCTCCACTTT
TRBD1 | TRBJ2-3 | . | TRBV19 | CASRDRGYTDTQYF | TGTGCCAGTAGGGACAGGGGTTACACAGATACGCAGTATTTT
. | TRBJ1-2 | . | TRBV5-8 | CASSHGTLGYTF | TGTGCCAGCAGCCACGGGACGCTTGGCTACACCTTC
TRBD1 | TRBJ2-7 | . | TRBV5-1 | CASSTTGAEQYF | TGCGCCAGCAGCACGACAGGGGCCGAGCAGTACTTC
TRBD1 | TRBJ2-6 | . | TRBV5-5 | CASGPQGVGANVLTF | TGTGCCAGCGGGCCACAGGGGGTCGGGGCCAACGTCCTGACTTTC
. | TRBJ1-1 | . | TRBV7-9 | CASSHSRVVASTEAFF | TGTGCCAGCAGCCATAGCCGGGTGGTGGCTAGCACTGAAGCTTTCTTT
. | TRBJ1-5 | . | TRBV5-8 | CASSRTDHSNQPQHF | TGTGCCAGCAGCAGGACAGACCATAGCAATCAGCCCCAGCATTTT
. | TRBJ2-7 | . | TRBV6-1 | CASRWARDEQYF | TGTGCCAGCAGATGGGCCCGGGACGAGCAGTACTTC